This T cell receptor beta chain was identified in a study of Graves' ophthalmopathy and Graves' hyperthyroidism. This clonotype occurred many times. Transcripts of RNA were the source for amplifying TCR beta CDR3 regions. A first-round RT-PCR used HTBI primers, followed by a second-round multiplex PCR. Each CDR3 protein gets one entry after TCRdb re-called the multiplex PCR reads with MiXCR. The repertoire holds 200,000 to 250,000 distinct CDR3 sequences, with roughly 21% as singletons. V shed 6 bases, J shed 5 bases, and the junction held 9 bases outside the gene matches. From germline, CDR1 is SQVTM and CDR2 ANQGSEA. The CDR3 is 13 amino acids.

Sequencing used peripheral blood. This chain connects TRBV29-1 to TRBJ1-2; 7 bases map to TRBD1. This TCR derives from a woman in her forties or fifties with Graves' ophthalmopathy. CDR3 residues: CSVGRDRWYGYTF. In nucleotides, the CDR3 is TGCAGCGTAGGCCGGGACAGATGGTATGGCTACACCTTC.